Detailed here is one TCR beta chain. This entry belongs to a study of OX40 agonist ivuxolimab in advanced cancers. Germline trimming cut 5 bases from V and 6 bases from J; bases unmatched to any gene: 7. Germline V gene lookup returns CDR1 SGHTA and CDR2 FQGNSA. The CDR3 sequence is 15 residues long. TCRdb keeps only in-frame clones here, not all; method: immunoSEQ multiplex PCR. The sample lists tens of thousands of clones; around nine tenths were seen once. The specimen comprised CD4+ or CD8+ T cells sorted from blood, sampled in a trial of the OX40 agonist ivuxolimab. This receptor was obtained from an adult with an advanced solid tumor such as melanoma, head and neck, liver or kidney cancer. J is TRBJ2-1 and V is TRBV7-2, with 10 bases aligning to TRBD2. DNA for the CDR3: TGTGCCAGCAGCGAGAGGACTAGCGGTCTCAATGAGCAGTTCTTC. As protein: CASSERTSGLNEQFF.